A selection of T cell receptor beta chains follows, all from one sample in a study of T-cell reconstitution after alpha-beta-depleted transplantation in children. TCRdb reprocessed the PCR reads with MiXCR, giving one entry per CDR3 protein. The profile shows about 600,000 distinct CDR3 sequences, over 9.5% of them singletons. Specimen: PBMCs from the stem cell graft donor, collected from the stem cell graft. Receptors originate from a human donor who donated a stem cell graft to a child with acute myeloid leukemia. CDR3s include the opening cysteine and the closing phenylalanine or tryptophan. The D gene is left open where the match is weak. Only some rows state a clone size, as once, few, many or a class for expanded clones.

many	TRBJ2-2	TRBV20-1	-	TGCAGTGCTAGAGTCTCAGGCGGGACAGAAACCGGGGAGCTGTTTTTT	CSARVSGGTETGELFF
-	TRBJ1-5	TRBV3-1	-	TGTGCCAGCAGCCCGTCCCACAATCAGCCCCAGCATTTT	CASSPSHNQPQHF
-	TRBJ2-1	TRBV20-1	-	TGCAGTGCTAGAAATGGGGTAGGGAAAAGGAATGAGCAGTTCTTC	CSARNGVGKRNEQFF
many	TRBJ2-7	TRBV6-2/TRBV6-3	-	TGTGCCAGCAGTTACGGGCAGTTCTACGAGCAGTACTTC	CASSYGQFYEQYF
-	TRBJ2-3	TRBV11-2	TRBD2	TGTGCCAGCGGTCCGGGACTAGCGGGAAGAACAGATACGCAGTATTTT	CASGPGLAGRTDTQYF
many	TRBJ1-1	TRBV5-1	TRBD1	TGCGCCAGCCAACAGGGGTCCCCGAACACTGAAGCTTTCTTT	CASQQGSPNTEAFF
many	TRBJ2-1	TRBV5-1	TRBD2	TGCGCCAGCAGCTTGCAACGGGAGGGCGGGAATGAGCAGTTCTTC	CASSLQREGGNEQFF
-	TRBJ2-7	TRBV7-9	-	TGTGCCAGCAGCACAGGATATCGCGGGGGCGACTACGAGCAGTACTTC	CASSTGYRGGDYEQYF
few	TRBJ1-4	TRBV25-1	TRBD1	TGTGCCAGCAGTGAGCCAGGGGGTTGGACTAATGAAAAACTGTTTTTT	CASSEPGGWTNEKLFF
few	TRBJ2-7	TRBV6-2/TRBV6-3	-	TGTGCCAGCTCCTCCGGACCGATTTACGAGCAGTACTTC	CASSSGPIYEQYF
few	TRBJ1-2	TRBV20-1	-	TGCAGTGCTAAAGTACGGAGTTTGGAGTATGGCTACACCTTC	CSAKVRSLEYGYTF
many	TRBJ2-3	TRBV18	-	TGTGCCAGCACGAGAACTAGCACAGATACGCAGTATTTT	CASTRTSTDTQYF
many	TRBJ2-7	TRBV10-3	TRBD2	TGTGCCATCAGACGCGGGAGTACGGGCGAGCAGTACTTC	CAIRRGSTGEQYF
many	TRBJ2-1	TRBV12-3/TRBV12-4	-	TGTGCCAGCAGTTACGAGGAGGGGAATGAGCAGTTCTTC	CASSYEEGNEQFF
many	TRBJ2-3	TRBV29-1	-	TGCAGCGTTGTCCGACCGGATACGCAGTATTTT	CSVVRPDTQYF
-	TRBJ2-7	TRBV20-1	-	TGCAGTGCTATGGACAGCAGCTCCTACGAGCAGTACTTC	CSAMDSSSYEQYF
-	TRBJ2-7	TRBV5-1	-	TGCGCCAGCAGTAGACTTACCTTCTCCTCCTACGAGCAGTACTTC	CASSRLTFSSYEQYF
-	TRBJ2-1	TRBV20-1	TRBD2	TGCAGTGCTAGAGATCCCTTCGCGGGAGGGCAAAACAATGAGCAGTTCTTC	CSARDPFAGGQNNEQFF
-	TRBJ2-6	TRBV3-1	TRBD2	TGTGCCAGCAGCCTACTAGCGGGAGCGGGCTCTGGGGCCAACGTCCTGACTTTC	CASSLLAGAGSGANVLTF
few	TRBJ2-1	TRBV2	TRBD2	TGTGCCAGCCGGAGGACGGGAGGTCCGAGTGAGCAGTTCTTC	CASRRTGGPSEQFF
few	TRBJ2-1	TRBV5-1	TRBD2	TGCGCCAGCAGCTTGGCCTTGGGACTAGCTCTTAATGAGCAGTTCTTC	CASSLALGLALNEQFF
few	TRBJ2-7	TRBV29-1	-	TGCAGCGGCTCGTTGTCCTACGAGCAGTACTTC	CSGSLSYEQYF
-	TRBJ2-1	TRBV20-1	TRBD2	TGCAGTGCTAGAGATCCAAGCGGGAGGAAGATGAATGAGCAGTTCTTC	CSARDPSGRKMNEQFF
-	TRBJ2-1	TRBV29-1	TRBD2	TGCAGCGTTGAAGATGAGTGGAGGGGACTAGCGGGGGGTGATGAGCAGTTCTTC	CSVEDEWRGLAGGDEQFF
-	TRBJ2-3	TRBV28	-	TGTGCCAGCAGTCCCGCCGGCGGGGGCCTGGTCACAGATACGCAGTATTTT	CASSPAGGGLVTDTQYF
-	TRBJ2-7	TRBV27	-	TGTGCCAGCAGTTTATCGGGTAGAGGGGAAGAGCAGTACTTC	CASSLSGRGEEQYF
many	TRBJ2-1	TRBV7-3	TRBD1	TGTGCCAGCAGCTTAGGCGACAGGGGGCGCTACAATGAGCAGTTCTTC	CASSLGDRGRYNEQFF
-	TRBJ2-3	TRBV7-2	-	TGTGCCAGCAATCTCTGGTTTGGGACAGATACGCAGTATTTT	CASNLWFGTDTQYF
-	TRBJ1-1	TRBV7-9	TRBD1	TGTGCCAGCAGCCCTGCTAGGACAGGGATCACTGAAGCTTTCTTT	CASSPARTGITEAFF
-	TRBJ1-3	TRBV12-3/TRBV12-4	-	TGTGCCAGCAGTTTAGAGGGCCGGAGGGGAAACACCATATATTTT	CASSLEGRRGNTIYF
many	TRBJ2-7	TRBV6-1	-	TGTGCCACCGGCCGAATTGGGATTTACGAGCAGTACTTC	CATGRIGIYEQYF
-	TRBJ2-2	TRBV12-3/TRBV12-4	-	TGTGCCAGCAGGCCCCCGGGGGCTTACACCGGGGAGCTGTTTTTT	CASRPPGAYTGELFF
many	TRBJ2-7	TRBV10-3	-	TGTGCCATCAGTGTCCTGACGGGGGAGCAGTACTTC	CAISVLTGEQYF
-	TRBJ1-4	TRBV12-3/TRBV12-4	-	TGTGCCAGCGCGGCCAAAGAAAAACTGTTTTTT	CASAAKEKLFF
-	TRBJ2-7	TRBV4-2	TRBD1	TGTGCCAGCAGCCCGGGACAGGGGCTGGGAGGCGAGCAGTACTTC	CASSPGQGLGGEQYF
-	TRBJ2-2	TRBV18	TRBD2	TGTGCCAGCTCACCACGACTAGCGGGAGGGAACGAAGACACCGGGGAGCTGTTTTTT	CASSPRLAGGNEDTGELFF
-	TRBJ2-1	TRBV20-1	-	TGCAGTGCTACCCCGGGACTTCACCCCAATGAGCAGTTCTTC	CSATPGLHPNEQFF
few	TRBJ1-3	TRBV10-3	-	TGTGCCATCAGTGAGGGGGGGATCTTCTCTGGAAACACCATATATTTT	CAISEGGIFSGNTIYF
few	TRBJ2-7	TRBV6-2/TRBV6-3	-	TGTGCCAGCACTCCACACCGGGACACGGACACGGAGCAGTACTTC	CASTPHRDTDTEQYF
-	TRBJ1-1	TRBV10-2	TRBD1	TGCGCCAGCAGTGATCTACAGGGGCTTGCTTTTGAAGCTTTCTTT	CASSDLQGLAFEAFF
many	TRBJ2-1	TRBV7-2	-	TGTGCCAGCAGCCCCTACGATGCCTACAATGAGCAGTTCTTC	CASSPYDAYNEQFF
-	TRBJ2-1	TRBV11-2	-	TGTGCCAGCAGCTTTTCGTTGCGGGGTTCTAGCTCCTACAATGAGCAGTTCTTC	CASSFSLRGSSSYNEQFF
-	TRBJ2-1	TRBV7-3	TRBD1	TGTGCCAGCAGCTTTTACACAGGGGGCCGATTCCTATCTTACAATGAGCAGTTCTTC	CASSFYTGGRFLSYNEQFF
-	TRBJ2-2	TRBV7-9	-	TGTGCCAGCAGCTTCAGGACAGCGTACACCGGGGAGCTGTTTTTT	CASSFRTAYTGELFF
few	TRBJ2-7	TRBV2	-	TGTGCCAGCAGTGAAGCCGGAGCGGCGTCCTACGAGCAGTACTTC	CASSEAGAASYEQYF
-	TRBJ2-4	TRBV5-1	-	TGCGCCAGCAGCTTGGTCGGACAGCCGGAAAACATTCAGTACTTC	CASSLVGQPENIQYF
many	TRBJ2-7	TRBV7-2	TRBD1	TGTGCCAGCAGCTTAGGGGTCGGGACAGGGGAAGGCGAGCAGTACTTC	CASSLGVGTGEGEQYF
many	TRBJ2-5	TRBV6-1	TRBD2	TGTGCCAGCCTTCCTAGCGGGAGTGGGCAGACCCAGTACTTC	CASLPSGSGQTQYF
-	TRBJ2-1	TRBV6-2/TRBV6-3	TRBD2	TGTGCCAGCAGTTCCTACCACTTCGGCGGGAGGCGCCGCAGCTCCTACAATGAGCAGTTCTTC	CASSSYHFGGRRRSSYNEQFF
-	TRBJ2-1	TRBV7-9	-	TGTGCCAGCAGCTCACGGGAGAGTAAGGGCAATGAGCAGTTCTTC	CASSSRESKGNEQFF
-	TRBJ2-3	TRBV6-2/TRBV6-3	TRBD2	TGTGCCAGCAGTTATAGTAGCGGGAGGACCAGCACAGATACGCAGTATTTT	CASSYSSGRTSTDTQYF
few	TRBJ2-5	TRBV20-1	-	TGCAGTGCTAGAGATACCAGGGTCCACCAAGAGACCCAGTACTTC	CSARDTRVHQETQYF
-	TRBJ2-7	TRBV7-3	-	TGTGCCAGCAGCTCTCAACAGGGAGAGCAGTACTTC	CASSSQQGEQYF
many	TRBJ2-1	TRBV12-3/TRBV12-4	TRBD2	TGTGCCAGCAGTTTCGGCGGGAGTGCCTCCTACAATGAGCAGTTCTTC	CASSFGGSASYNEQFF
-	TRBJ2-7	TRBV4-2	TRBD1	TGTGCCAGCAGCCCCAACAGGGGGCGGTACGAGCAGTACTTC	CASSPNRGRYEQYF